Listed here are 27 T cell receptor beta chains from one sample, sequenced in a study of blood T cell repertoires in COVID-19. The repertoire was sequenced with immunoSEQ multiplex PCR; TCRdb's copy has only in-frame clones and lacks some. The data contain more than 85,000 clones, approximately 72% of them singletons. The sequencing input was peripheral blood. Receptors originate from a man between 65 and 85 years old with acute or convalescent COVID-19.

This chain uses TRBV9 with TRBJ2-2; the D gene is possibly TRBD1 (8 bases). Trimming took 4 bases from V and 6 from J, leaving 10 bases between them. This CDR3 has 13 amino acids. CDR1 is SGDLS and CDR2 is YYNGEE in the germline V gene. CDR3 DNA: TGTGCCAGCAGCACAGGGGGGGCCGGGGAGCTGTTTTTT. Protein product: CASSTGGAGELFF. Full variable domain (missing parts from reference TRBV9 and TRBJ2-2): DSGVTQTPKHLITATGQRVTLRCSPRSGDLSVYWYQQSLDQGLQFLIQYYNGEERAKGNILERFSAQQFPDLHSELNLSSLELGDSALYFCASSTGGAGELFFGEGSRLTVL.

The genes are TRBV10-3 and TRBJ2-1; a weak D match, TRBD2 (5 bases). Trimming pared 0 bases from V and 6 bases from J, leaving 9 bases between. Germline CDR1 reads ENHRY; CDR2 reads SYGVKD. The CDR3 has 14 amino acids. CDR3 sequence (DNA): TGTGCCATCAGTGAGTCCAGCGGTGGCAATGAGCAGTTCTTC. Amino acid sequence: CAISESSGGNEQFF.

The rearrangement joins TRBV20-1 to TRBJ2-1, with a weak D call TRBD1 (6 bases). Between the trimmed V and J ends, which lost 3 bases and 2 bases, there was a span of 32 bases. This CDR3 region has 21 residues. Germline V gene data show CDR1 as DFQATT and CDR2 as SNEGSKA (reference sequence). In nucleotides, the CDR3 is TGCAGTGCTAGTTCTGGGGGAAACCGGGACATAATTAGGGGCCCCTACAATGAGCAGTTCTTC. It translates to CSASSGGNRDIIRGPYNEQFF.

The rearrangement joins TRBV19 to TRBJ2-2, with 16 nucleotides matching TRBD2. The CDR3 has 16 residues. V lost 8 bases and J lost 4; bases outside the gene matches: 4. CDR1 and CDR2 from the germline V gene are LNHDA and SQIVND (reference sequence). The CDR3 DNA follows: TGTGCCAGTGCGGGACTAGCGGGAGGGATCACCGGGGAGCTGTTTTTT. It encodes CASAGLAGGITGELFF.

J is TRBJ2-1 and V is TRBV5-1; unclear D gene. Trimming removed 0 bases at V and 6 bases at J, with 4 bases between. This CDR3 has 12 residues. In germline, CDR1 is SGHRS, CDR2 YFSETQ. The CDR3 nucleotides read TGCGCCAGCAGCTTGGGCGGCAATGAGCAGTTCTTC. Amino acid sequence: CASSLGGNEQFF.

This clone came up a few times. The chain recombines TRBV5-1 with TRBJ1-3; D might be TRBD1 (6 bases). Germline CDR1 is SGHRS and CDR2 is YFSETQ. There are 17 residues in the CDR3. V was trimmed by 4 bases and J by 8 bases, leaving 25 bases between them. DNA for the CDR3: TGCGCCAGCAGCCCTGATGCGGCCCGGGGGGCCGGAGACACCATATATTTT. Its protein product is CASSPDAARGAGDTIYF.

The chain carries TRBV5-1 and TRBJ2-2, with D possibly matching TRBD1 (5 bases). From germline, CDR1 is SGHRS and CDR2 YFSETQ. Trimming stripped 5 bases from V and 5 bases from J, with 13 bases between. The CDR3 spans 14 residues. The CDR3 region has the DNA TGCGCCAGCAGTGTAGGGGCTGGTACCGGGGAGCTGTTTTTT. This codes for CASSVGAGTGELFF.

This clone was detected only a few times. J is TRBJ1-5 and V is TRBV14, with D uncertain. Germline V lookup: CDR1 SGHDN, CDR2 FVKESK. This CDR3 has 13 residues. Between the trimmed V and J ends, which lost 1 base and 6 bases, there was a span of 7 bases. The CDR3 DNA reads TGTGCCAGCAGCCAAGGACCAGGTCAGCCCCAGCATTTT. It is translated as CASSQGPGQPQHF. Combining the CDR3 with reference TRBV14 and TRBJ1-5 gives the whole variable domain EAGVTQFPSHSVIEKGQTVTLRCDPISGHDNLYWYRRVMGKEIKFLLHFVKESKQDESGMPNNRFLAERTGGTYSTLKVQPAELEDSGVYFCASSQGPGQPQHFGDGTRLSIL.

The chain combines TRBV11-2 with TRBJ1-2, with 8 positions matching TRBD1. The germline gives CDR1 SGHAT, CDR2 FQNNGV. CDR3 length equals 14 residues. After removal of 3 bases from V and 6 bases from J, the junction contained 6 bases not matched to a gene. The CDR3 is CASSFGAGGNGYTF. In DNA form, the CDR3 reads TGTGCCAGCAGCTTCGGGGCAGGGGGCAATGGCTACACCTTC.

This chain uses TRBV27 with TRBJ2-1, with TRBD2 matching 12 bases. The CDR3 is 16 residues long. V was clipped by 4 bases and J by 9 bases; unmatched bases: 10. Germline V lookup: CDR1 MNHEY, CDR2 SMNVEV (reference sequence). As DNA, the CDR3 is TGTGCCAGCAGTTCCTATCTAGCGGGAGGGCCGGTTGAGCAGTTCTTC. Translating it yields CASSSYLAGGPVEQFF.

The CDR3 loop reads CASSSKYRGDEQYF. The CDR3 DNA follows: TGTGCCAGCAGCTCAAAGTACAGGGGCGACGAGCAGTACTTC. The rearrangement joins TRBV5-4 to TRBJ2-7, with 7 bases fitting TRBD1. CDR3 size: 14 residues. With V trimmed by 3 bases and J by 5 bases, 8 bases remained unmatched. Germline lookup yields CDR1 SGHNT and CDR2 YYREEE (reference sequence).

This rearrangement joins TRBV7-3 to TRBJ2-2; maybe TRBD2 (6 bases). Trimming removed 2 bases from V and 4 bases from J, with 11 bases in between. Germline V lookup: CDR1 SGHTA, CDR2 FQGTGA. The CDR3 has 15 amino acids. This CDR3 reads CASSLGGKGTGELFF. For the CDR3, the DNA is TGTGCCAGCAGCTTAGGGGGGAAGGGCACCGGGGAGCTGTTTTTT.

This clone occurred once. J is TRBJ1-3 and V is TRBV28, with D perhaps TRBD1 (6 bases). This CDR3 has 13 residues. Per the germline V gene, CDR1 is MDHEN and CDR2 is SYDVKM. Trimming cost V 5 bases and J 3 bases, with 8 bases left between them. CDR3 region: CASSTGLGNTIYF. CDR3 bases: TGTGCCAGCAGTACAGGGCTTGGAAACACCATATATTTT.

The J gene is TRBJ1-3, the V gene TRBV4-3; the match to TRBD1 covers 9 bases. The CDR3 sequence is 16 residues long. Germline-derived CDR1 and CDR2 are LGHNA and YSLEER. V dropped 0 bases and J dropped 4; count of bases not matched to a gene: 4. The CDR3 protein is CASSQEPGTGGNTIYF. The CDR3, as DNA: TGCGCCAGCAGCCAAGAGCCCGGGACAGGGGGAAACACCATATATTTT.

The chain combines TRBV18 with TRBJ1-1; TRBD1 matches at 9 bases. CDR3 size: 15 residues. CDR1 and CDR2 from the germline V gene are KGHSH and LQKENI. V lost 0 bases, J lost 4 bases, and 3 bases stayed unmatched. In DNA, the CDR3 is TGTGCCAGCTCACCACCGAACAGGGGGCTCACTGAAGCTTTCTTT. This gives the protein CASSPPNRGLTEAFF.

This chain's CDR3 is CASSLKTGGAADTQYF. The CDR3 DNA reads TGTGCCAGCAGCCTCAAGACAGGGGGCGCCGCAGATACGCAGTATTTT. V and J are TRBV5-6 and TRBJ2-3, with 10 bases lining up with TRBD1. The CDR3 loop spans 16 amino acids. Losses at the gene ends were 4 bases for V and 4 bases for J; bases not matched to a gene: 9. Per the germline V gene, CDR1 is SGHDT and CDR2 is YYEEEE.

The chain links TRBV28 to TRBJ1-1; D unresolved. Trimming left V 7 bases short and J 0 bases short, with 12 bases between. Germline CDR1 MDHEN, CDR2 SYDVKM. The CDR3 is 14 amino acids. The CDR3 DNA is TGTGCCAGCACCATTGACACCATGAACACTGAAGCTTTCTTT. This sequence encodes CASTIDTMNTEAFF.

The chain carries TRBV4-2 and TRBJ2-5; 8 bases agree with TRBD1. Germline CDR1 reads LGHNA; CDR2 reads YNFKEQ. CDR3 size: 16 residues. Germline trimming cut 1 base from V and 1 base from J; bases unmatched to any gene: 5. In nucleotides, the CDR3 is TGTGCCAGCAGCCAAGCAGGGGGCGGAAGCCAAGAGACCCAGTACTTC. Translated, it gives CASSQAGGGSQETQYF.

V and J are TRBV7-2 and TRBJ2-7; D uncertain. The CDR3 loop spans 12 amino acids. CDR1 is SGHTA, CDR2 FQGNSA, per germline. V was pared by 8 bases and J by 7 bases, with 15 bases between. The CDR3 nucleotides read TGTGCCAGCGCTAGTTTCCTCCGGGAGCAGTACTTC. This translates into CASASFLREQYF.

The gene calls are TRBV4-3 and TRBJ1-3; no reliable D call. CDR3 length equals 13 residues. V lost 3 bases to trimming and J lost 9 bases, with 12 bases between them. CDR1 and CDR2 (germline): LGHNA, YSLEER. The CDR3 DNA reads as TGCGCCAGCAGCCATCCCCCCCCCTCCACCATATATTTT. Its translation is CASSHPPPSTIYF.

This chain's CDR3 is CASSVSHGSSTGELFF. In nucleotides, the CDR3 is TGTGCCAGCAGCGTAAGCCACGGGAGCAGTACCGGGGAGCTGTTTTTT. The V call is TRBV9, the J call TRBJ2-2; D is possibly TRBD2 (6 bases). CDR3 length equals 16 residues. The germline V gene encodes CDR1 SGDLS and CDR2 YYNGEE. With 1 base removed from V and 5 bases from J, the gap between germline ends came to 15 bases.

The J gene is TRBJ2-2, the V gene TRBV9; possible D gene TRBD1, 7 bases. The V and J ends lost 3 bases and 3 bases respectively, with 12 bases between them. This CDR3 has 15 amino acids. Germline V gives CDR1 SGDLS, CDR2 YYNGEE. The CDR3 is CASSDAGQYTGELFF. CDR3 bases: TGTGCCAGCAGCGACGCGGGACAGTACACCGGGGAGCTGTTTTTT.

This chain joins TRBV6-5 and TRBJ2-1, with 8 bases that match TRBD1. CDR3 length: 14 amino acids. Germline loops: CDR1 MNHEY, CDR2 SVGAGI. The V segment lost 6 bases and the J segment 5 bases; nucleotides outside the gene matches: 6. CDR3 sequence: CASRPDRGNNEQFF. The CDR3 DNA reads TGTGCCAGCAGACCTGACAGGGGAAACAATGAGCAGTTCTTC.

The CDR3 DNA sequence: TGTGCCAGCAGCGTATCCAGCGGGAACACCGGGGAGCTGTTTTTT. It encodes CASSVSSGNTGELFF. The chain is built from TRBV9 and TRBJ2-2; D is perhaps TRBD2 (5 bases). The germline CDR1 and CDR2 sequences are SGDLS and YYNGEE. The CDR3 runs to 15 residues. Trimming removed 1 base from V and 1 base from J, with 8 bases in between.

The chain links TRBV10-3 to TRBJ2-4, with a weak D call TRBD1 (5 bases). The CDR3 totals 14 residues. Germline loops: CDR1 ENHRY, CDR2 SYGVKD. Trimming cost V 4 bases and J 0 bases, with 7 bases left between them. This chain's CDR3 is CAISGGGAKNIQYF. For the CDR3, the DNA is TGTGCCATCAGTGGGGGCGGAGCCAAAAACATTCAGTACTTC.

The rearrangement links TRBV11-2 to TRBJ2-2; 12 bases are a match to TRBD2. Per germline, CDR1 SGHAT and CDR2 FQNNGV. The CDR3 extends over 17 amino acids. V shed 7 bases, J shed 4 bases, and the junction held 10 bases outside the gene matches. CDR3 bases: TGTGCCAGCACCCCCGGGCTAGCGGGAGGGGGCACCGGGGAGCTGTTTTTT. This codes for CASTPGLAGGGTGELFF.

The rearrangement uses TRBV2 and TRBJ2-7; D might be TRBD1 (6 bases). CDR1 and CDR2 (germline): SNHLY, FYNNEI. V was trimmed by 6 bases and J by 3 bases, leaving 15 bases between them. CDR3 length: 14 residues. The chain's CDR3 is CASRTGTRNYEQYF. Written as DNA, the CDR3 is TGTGCCAGCAGAACCGGGACACGGAACTACGAGCAGTACTTC.